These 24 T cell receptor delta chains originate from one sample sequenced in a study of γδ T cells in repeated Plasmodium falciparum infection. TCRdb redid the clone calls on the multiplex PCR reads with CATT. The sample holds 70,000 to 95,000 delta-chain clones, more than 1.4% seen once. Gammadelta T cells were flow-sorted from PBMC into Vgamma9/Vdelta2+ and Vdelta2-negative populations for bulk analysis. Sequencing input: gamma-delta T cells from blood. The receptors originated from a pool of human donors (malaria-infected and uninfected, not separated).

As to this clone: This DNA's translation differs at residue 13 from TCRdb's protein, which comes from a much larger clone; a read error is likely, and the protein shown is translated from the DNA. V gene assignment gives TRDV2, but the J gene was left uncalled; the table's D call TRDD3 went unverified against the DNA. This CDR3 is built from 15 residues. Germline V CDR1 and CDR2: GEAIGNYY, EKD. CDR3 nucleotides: TGTGCCTGTGACACTGGGGGATACAATACCGATAAACCCATCTTT. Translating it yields CACDTGGYNTDKPIF.

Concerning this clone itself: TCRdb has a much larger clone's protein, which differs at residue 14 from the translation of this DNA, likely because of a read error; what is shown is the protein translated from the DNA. In DNA form, the CDR3 reads TGTGCTCTTGTCGGCTTACTGGGGGACTGGATACCATACCTATCGTACACCGATAAACTCATCTTT. Protein product: CALVGLLGDWIPYLSYTDKLIF. The chain recombines TRDV1 with TRDJ1; 9 nucleotides line up with TRDD3. TCRdb is silent on the J gene; assignment here came from matching the DNA to germline. Trimming removed 7 bases from V and 0 bases from J; junction bases left unmatched: 27. The CDR3 covers 22 residues. CDR1 is TSWWSYY and CDR2 is QGS in the germline V gene.

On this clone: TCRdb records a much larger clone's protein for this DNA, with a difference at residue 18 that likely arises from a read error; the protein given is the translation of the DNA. CDR3 coding DNA: TGTGCTCTTGGGGGACCGGGTCGGCCTTCCTACGCTCCTACTGGGGGATACACGGGCCTCATCTTT. Its translation is CALGGPGRPSYAPTGGYTGLIF. TRDV1 is the V gene, and the J gene was not called; TRDD3 is the table's D call and was not checked against the DNA. CDR3 size: 22 residues. Looked up from germline, CDR1 is TSWWSYY and CDR2 is QGS.

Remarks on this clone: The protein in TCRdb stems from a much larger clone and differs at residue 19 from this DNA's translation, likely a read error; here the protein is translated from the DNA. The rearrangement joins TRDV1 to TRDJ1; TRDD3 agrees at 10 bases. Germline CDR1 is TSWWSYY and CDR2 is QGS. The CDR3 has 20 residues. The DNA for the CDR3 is TGTGCTCTTGGGGGAGCCCATGGGTTGGGGGATACAAGAGGTGCCGATAAACTCACCTTT. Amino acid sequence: CALGGAHGLGDTRGADKLTF.

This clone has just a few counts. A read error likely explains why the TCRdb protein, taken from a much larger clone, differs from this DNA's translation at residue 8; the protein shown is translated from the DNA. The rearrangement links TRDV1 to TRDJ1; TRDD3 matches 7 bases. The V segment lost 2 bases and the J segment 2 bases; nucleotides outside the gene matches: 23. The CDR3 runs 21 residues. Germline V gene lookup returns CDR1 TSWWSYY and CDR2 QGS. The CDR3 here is CALGEDDEWLFRGIGTDKLIF. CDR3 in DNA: TGTGCTCTTGGGGAAGACGATGAGTGGCTATTTCGGGGGATTGGTACCGATAAACTCATCTTT.

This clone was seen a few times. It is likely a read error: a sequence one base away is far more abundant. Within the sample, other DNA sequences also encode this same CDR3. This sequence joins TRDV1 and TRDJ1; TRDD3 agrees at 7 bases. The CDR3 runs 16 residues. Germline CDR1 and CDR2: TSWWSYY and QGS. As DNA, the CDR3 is TGTGCCCTTGGGGACTCACGCGGATGGGGGAATGGAAAACTCATCTTT. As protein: CALGDSRGWGNGKLIF.

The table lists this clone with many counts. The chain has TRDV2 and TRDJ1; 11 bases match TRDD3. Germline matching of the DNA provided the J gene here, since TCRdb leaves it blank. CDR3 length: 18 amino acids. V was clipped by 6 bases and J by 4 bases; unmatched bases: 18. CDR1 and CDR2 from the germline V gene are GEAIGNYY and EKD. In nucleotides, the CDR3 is TGTGCCTGTCGGGAGGTAGGCGGCTGGGGGATACAGAACGATAAACTCATCTTT. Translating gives CACREVGGWGIQNDKLIF.

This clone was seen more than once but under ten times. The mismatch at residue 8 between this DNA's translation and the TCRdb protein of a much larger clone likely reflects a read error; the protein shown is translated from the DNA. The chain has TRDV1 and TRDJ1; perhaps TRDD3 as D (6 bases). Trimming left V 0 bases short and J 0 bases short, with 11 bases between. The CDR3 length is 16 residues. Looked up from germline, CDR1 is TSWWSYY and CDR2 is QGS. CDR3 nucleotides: TGTGCTCTTGGGGAACTAGGGTGGATACACACCGATAAACTCATCTTT. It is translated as CALGELGWIHTDKLIF.

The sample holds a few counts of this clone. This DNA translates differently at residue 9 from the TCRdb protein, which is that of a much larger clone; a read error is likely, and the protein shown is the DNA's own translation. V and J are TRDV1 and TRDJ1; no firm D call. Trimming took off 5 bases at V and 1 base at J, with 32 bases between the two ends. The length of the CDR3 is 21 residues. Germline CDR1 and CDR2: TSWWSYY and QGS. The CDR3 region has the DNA TGTGCTCTTGGGATAGAACGCGGTTTCTACATACCCCTTAGGGGCACCGATAAACTCATCTTT. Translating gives CALGIERGFYIPLRGTDKLIF.

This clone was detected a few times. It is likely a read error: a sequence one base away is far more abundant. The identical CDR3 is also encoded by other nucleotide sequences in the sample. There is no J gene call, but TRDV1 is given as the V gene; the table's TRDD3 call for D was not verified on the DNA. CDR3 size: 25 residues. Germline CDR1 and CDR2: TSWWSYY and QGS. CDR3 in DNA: TGTGCTCTTGGGGAACGAGGGCTCCTACGCGATACTGGGGGATACGGGCATACAAACACCGATAAACTCATCTTC. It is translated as CALGERGLLRDTGGYGHTNTDKLIF.

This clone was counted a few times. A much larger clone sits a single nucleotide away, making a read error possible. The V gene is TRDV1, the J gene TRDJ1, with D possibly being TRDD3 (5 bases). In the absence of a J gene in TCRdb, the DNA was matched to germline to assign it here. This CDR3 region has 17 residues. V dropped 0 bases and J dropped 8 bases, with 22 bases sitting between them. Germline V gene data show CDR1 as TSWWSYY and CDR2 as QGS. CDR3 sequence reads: CALGELERAGESLKLIF. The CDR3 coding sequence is TGTGCTCTTGGGGAACTTGAAAGAGCCGGGGAATCACTAAAACTCATCTTT.

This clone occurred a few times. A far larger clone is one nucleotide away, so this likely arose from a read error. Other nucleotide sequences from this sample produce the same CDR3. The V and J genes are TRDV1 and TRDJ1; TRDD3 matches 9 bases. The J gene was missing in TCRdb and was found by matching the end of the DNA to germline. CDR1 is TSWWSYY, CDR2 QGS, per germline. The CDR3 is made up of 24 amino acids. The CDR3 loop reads CALGEPTAPNFLLYWGNYTDKLIF. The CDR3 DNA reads TGTGCCCTTGGGGAACCGACGGCCCCAAACTTCCTCTTATACTGGGGGAATTACACCGATAAACTCATCTTT.

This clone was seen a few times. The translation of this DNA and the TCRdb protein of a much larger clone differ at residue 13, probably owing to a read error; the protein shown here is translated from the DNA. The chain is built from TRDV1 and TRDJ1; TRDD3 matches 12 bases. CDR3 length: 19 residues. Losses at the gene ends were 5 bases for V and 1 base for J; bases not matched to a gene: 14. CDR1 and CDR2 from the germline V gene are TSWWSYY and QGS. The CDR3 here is CALGNVLGDTEGSTDKLIF. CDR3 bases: TGTGCTCTTGGGAACGTACTGGGGGATACAGAGGGGTCCACCGATAAACTCATCTTT.

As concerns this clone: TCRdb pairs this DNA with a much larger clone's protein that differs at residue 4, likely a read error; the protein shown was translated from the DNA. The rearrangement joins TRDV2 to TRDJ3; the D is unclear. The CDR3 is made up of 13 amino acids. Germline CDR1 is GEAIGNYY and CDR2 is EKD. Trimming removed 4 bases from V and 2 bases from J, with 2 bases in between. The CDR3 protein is CACETWDTRQMFF. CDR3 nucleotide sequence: TGTGCCTGTGAAACCTGGGACACCCGACAGATGTTTTTC.

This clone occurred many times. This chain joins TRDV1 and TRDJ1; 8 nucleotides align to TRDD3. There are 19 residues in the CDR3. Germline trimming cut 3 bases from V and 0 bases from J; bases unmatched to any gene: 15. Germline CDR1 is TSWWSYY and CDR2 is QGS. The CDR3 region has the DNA TGTGCTCTTGGGGATACCTCCCTAGACTGGGGGTCCTACACCGATAAACTCATCTTT. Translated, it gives CALGDTSLDWGSYTDKLIF.

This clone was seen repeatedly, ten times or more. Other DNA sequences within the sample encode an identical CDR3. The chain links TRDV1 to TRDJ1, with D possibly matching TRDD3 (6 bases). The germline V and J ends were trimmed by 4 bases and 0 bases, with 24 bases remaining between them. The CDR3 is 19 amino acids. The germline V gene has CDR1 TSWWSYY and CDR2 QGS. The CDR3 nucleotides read TGTGCTCTTGGGGGGAGACTCCCCATCGTACTGGGACACACCGATAAACTCATCTTT. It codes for CALGGRLPIVLGHTDKLIF.

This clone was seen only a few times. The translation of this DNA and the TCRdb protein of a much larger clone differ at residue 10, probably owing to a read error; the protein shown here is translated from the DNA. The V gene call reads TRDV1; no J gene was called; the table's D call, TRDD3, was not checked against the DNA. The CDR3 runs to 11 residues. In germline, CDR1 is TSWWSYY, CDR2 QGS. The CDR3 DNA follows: TGTGCTCTTGGGGGGGATGTAGGCCTCACCTTT. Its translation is CALGGDVGLTF.

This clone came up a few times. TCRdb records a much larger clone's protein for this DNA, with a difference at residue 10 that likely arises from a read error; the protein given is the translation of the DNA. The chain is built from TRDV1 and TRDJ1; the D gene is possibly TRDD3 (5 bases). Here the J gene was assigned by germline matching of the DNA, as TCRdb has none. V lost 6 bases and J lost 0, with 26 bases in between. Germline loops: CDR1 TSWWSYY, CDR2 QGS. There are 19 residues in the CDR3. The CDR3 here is CALGERSRPAGMYTDKLIF. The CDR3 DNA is TGTGCTCTTGGAGAAAGGAGTAGACCTGCTGGGATGTACACCGATAAACTCATCTTT.

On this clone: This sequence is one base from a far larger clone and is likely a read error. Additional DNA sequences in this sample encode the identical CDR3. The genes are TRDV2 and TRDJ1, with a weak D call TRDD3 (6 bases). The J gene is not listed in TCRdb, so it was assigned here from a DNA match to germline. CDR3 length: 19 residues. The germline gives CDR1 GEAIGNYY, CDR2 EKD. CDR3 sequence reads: CACDTGVATLGTSTDKLIF. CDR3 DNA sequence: TGTGCCTGTGACACCGGCGTAGCTACCCTGGGGACCTCCACCGACAAACTCATCTTT.

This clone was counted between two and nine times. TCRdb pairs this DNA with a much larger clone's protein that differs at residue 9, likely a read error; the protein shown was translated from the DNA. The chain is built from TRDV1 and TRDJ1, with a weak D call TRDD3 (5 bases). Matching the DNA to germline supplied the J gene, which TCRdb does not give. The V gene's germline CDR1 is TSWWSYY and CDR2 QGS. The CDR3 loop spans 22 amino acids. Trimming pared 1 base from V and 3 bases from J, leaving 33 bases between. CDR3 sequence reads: CALGEPPDFTGTRPILADKLIF. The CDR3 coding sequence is TGTGCTCTTGGGGAACCCCCGGATTTCACGGGGACTAGGCCGATTTTGGCCGATAAACTCATCTTT.

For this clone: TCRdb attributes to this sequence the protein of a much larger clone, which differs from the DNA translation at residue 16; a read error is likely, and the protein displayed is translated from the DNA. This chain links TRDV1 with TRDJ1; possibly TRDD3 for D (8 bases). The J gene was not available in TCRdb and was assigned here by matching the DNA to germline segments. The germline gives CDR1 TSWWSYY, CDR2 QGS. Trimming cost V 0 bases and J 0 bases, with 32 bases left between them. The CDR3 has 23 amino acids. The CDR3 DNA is TGTGCTCTTGGGGAACTTCAGGATTTCCTACTAACGTACTGGGGGGCGTACACCGATAAACTCATCTTT. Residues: CALGELQDFLLTYWGAYTDKLIF.

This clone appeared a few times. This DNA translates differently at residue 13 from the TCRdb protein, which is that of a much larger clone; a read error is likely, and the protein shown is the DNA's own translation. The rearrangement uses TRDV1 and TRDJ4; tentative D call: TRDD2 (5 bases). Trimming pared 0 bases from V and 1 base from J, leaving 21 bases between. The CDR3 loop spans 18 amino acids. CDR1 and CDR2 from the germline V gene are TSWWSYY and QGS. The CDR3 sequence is CALGELTLRRYAGRPLIF. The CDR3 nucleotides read TGTGCTCTTGGGGAACTTACCCTACGGCGCTACGCAGGCAGACCCCTGATCTTT.

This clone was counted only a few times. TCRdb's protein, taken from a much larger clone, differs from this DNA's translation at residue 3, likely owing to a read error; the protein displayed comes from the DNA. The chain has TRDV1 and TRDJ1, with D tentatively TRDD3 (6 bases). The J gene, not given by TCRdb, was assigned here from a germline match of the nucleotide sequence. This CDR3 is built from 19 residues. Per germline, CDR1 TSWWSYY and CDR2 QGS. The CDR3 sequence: CAPGEWGLLSDTSTNKLIF. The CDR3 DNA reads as TGTGCTCCTGGGGAATGGGGTTTACTTTCGGATACTTCAACTAACAAACTCATCTTT.

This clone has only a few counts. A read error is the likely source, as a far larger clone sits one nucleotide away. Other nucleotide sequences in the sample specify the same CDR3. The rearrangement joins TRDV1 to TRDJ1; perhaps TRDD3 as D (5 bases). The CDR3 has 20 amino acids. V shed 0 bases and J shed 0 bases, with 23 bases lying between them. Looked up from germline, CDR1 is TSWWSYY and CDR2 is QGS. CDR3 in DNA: TGTGCTCTTGGGGAACTTATTTTGGACTGGCCTCAAGAGGACACCGATAAACTCATCTTT. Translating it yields CALGELILDWPQEDTDKLIF.